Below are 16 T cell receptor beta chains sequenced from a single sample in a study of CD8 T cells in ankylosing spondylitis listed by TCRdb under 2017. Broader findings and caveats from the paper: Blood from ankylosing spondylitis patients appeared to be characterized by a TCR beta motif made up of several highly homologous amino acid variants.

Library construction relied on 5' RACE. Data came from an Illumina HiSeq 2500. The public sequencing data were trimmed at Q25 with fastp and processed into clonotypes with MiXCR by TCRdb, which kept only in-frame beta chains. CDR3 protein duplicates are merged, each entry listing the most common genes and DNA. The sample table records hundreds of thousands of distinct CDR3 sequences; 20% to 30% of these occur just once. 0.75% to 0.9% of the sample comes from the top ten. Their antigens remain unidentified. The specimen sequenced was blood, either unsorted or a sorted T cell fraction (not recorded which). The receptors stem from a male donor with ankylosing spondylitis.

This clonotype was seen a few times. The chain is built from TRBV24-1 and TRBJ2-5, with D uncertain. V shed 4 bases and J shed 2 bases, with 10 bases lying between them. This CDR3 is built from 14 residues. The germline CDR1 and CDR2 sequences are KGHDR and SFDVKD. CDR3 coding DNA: TGTGCCACCAGTGACCAGACCGTGCAAGAGACCCAGTACTTC. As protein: CATSDQTVQETQYF.

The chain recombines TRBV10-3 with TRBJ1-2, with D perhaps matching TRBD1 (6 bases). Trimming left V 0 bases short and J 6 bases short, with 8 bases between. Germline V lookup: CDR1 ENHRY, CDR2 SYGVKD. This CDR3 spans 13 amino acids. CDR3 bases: TGTGCCATCAGTGAGTCTCAGGGGAATGGCTACACCTTC. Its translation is CAISESQGNGYTF.

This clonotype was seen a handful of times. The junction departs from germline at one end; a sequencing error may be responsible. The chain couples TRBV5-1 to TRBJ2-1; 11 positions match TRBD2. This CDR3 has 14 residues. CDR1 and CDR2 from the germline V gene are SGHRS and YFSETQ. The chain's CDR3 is CASSRTSGSGEQFF. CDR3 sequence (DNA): TGTGCCAGCAGCCGCACTAGCGGGAGCGGTGAGCAGTTCTTC.

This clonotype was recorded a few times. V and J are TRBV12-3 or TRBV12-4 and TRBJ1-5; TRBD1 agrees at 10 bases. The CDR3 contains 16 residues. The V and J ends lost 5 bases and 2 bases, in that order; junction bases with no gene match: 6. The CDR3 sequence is CASSAKTGGGNQPQHF. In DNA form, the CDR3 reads TGTGCCAGCAGTGCCAAGACAGGGGGCGGCAATCAGCCCCAGCATTTT.

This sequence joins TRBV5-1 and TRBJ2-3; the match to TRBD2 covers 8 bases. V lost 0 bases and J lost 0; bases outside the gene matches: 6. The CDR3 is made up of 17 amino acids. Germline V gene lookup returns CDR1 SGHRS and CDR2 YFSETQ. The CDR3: CASSLGVSSGSTDTQYF. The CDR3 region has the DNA TGCGCCAGCAGCTTGGGAGTGTCTAGCGGGAGCACAGATACGCAGTATTTT. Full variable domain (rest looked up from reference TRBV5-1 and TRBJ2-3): KAGVTQTPRYLIKTRGQQVTLSCSPISGHRSVSWYQQTPGQGLQFLFEYFSETQRNKGNFPGRFSGRQFSNSRSEMNVSTLELGDSALYLCASSLGVSSGSTDTQYFGPGTRLTVL.

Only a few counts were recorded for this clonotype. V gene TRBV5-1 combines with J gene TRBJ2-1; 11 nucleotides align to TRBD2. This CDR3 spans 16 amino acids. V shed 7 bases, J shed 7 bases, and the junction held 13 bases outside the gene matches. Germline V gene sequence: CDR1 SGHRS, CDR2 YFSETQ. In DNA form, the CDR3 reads TGCGCCAGCCGCGAGATTAGCGGGAGGGCCTTAAATGAGCAGTTCTTC. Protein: CASREISGRALNEQFF.

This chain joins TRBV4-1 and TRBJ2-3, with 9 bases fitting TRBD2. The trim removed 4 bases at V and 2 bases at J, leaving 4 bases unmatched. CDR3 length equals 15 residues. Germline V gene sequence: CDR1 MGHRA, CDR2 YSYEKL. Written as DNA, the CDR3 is TGCGCCAGCAGCCTCCGACTAGCGGACACAGATACGCAGTATTTT. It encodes CASSLRLADTDTQYF.

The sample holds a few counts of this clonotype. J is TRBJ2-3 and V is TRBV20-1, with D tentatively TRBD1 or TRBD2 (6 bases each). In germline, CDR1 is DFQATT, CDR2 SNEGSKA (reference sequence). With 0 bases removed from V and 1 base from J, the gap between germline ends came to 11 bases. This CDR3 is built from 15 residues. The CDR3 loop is CSARDWGARTDTQYF. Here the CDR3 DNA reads TGCAGTGCTAGAGATTGGGGGGCTCGCACAGATACGCAGTATTTT.

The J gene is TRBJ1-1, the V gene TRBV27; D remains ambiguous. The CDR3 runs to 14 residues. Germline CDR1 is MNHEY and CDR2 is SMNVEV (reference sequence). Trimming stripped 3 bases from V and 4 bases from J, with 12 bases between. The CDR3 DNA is TGTGCCAGCAGTTTTGCCCGAGAGGGCACTGAAGCTTTCTTT. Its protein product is CASSFAREGTEAFF.

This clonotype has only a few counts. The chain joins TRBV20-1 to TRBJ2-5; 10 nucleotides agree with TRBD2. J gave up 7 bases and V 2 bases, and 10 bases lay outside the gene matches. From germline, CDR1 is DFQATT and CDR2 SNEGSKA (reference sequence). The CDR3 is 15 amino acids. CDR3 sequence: CSARNPAGGRGTQYF. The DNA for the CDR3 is TGCAGTGCTAGAAATCCAGCGGGAGGGCGCGGGACCCAGTACTTC.

The CDR3 region is CASSQDPGQGWNEQFF. In nucleotides, the CDR3 is TGCGCCAGCAGCCAAGATCCCGGACAGGGGTGGAATGAGCAGTTCTTC. The chain has TRBV4-1 and TRBJ2-1; TRBD1 agrees at 9 bases. The CDR3 sequence is 16 residues long. Unmatched junction bases numbered 7, after V lost 0 bases and J lost 7 bases. Germline V gene lookup returns CDR1 MGHRA and CDR2 YSYEKL.

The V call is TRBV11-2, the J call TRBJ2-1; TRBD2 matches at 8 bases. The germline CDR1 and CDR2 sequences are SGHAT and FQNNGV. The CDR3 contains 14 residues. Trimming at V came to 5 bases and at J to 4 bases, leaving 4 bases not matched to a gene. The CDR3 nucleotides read TGTGCCAGCAGCAACATAGCGGGGTACAATGAGCAGTTCTTC. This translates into CASSNIAGYNEQFF.

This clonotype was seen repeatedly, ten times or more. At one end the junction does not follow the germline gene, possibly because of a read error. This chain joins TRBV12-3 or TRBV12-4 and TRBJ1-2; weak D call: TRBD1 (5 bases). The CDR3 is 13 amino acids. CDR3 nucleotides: TGTGCCAGCAGCTTAGCAGGGAACTATGGCTACACCTTC. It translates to CASSLAGNYGYTF.

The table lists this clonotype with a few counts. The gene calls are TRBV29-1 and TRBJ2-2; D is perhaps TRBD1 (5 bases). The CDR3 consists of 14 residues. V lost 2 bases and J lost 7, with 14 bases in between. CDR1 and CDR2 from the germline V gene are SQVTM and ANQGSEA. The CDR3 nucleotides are TGCAGCGTTGAAAAGACAGCTGATGGCGGGGAGCTGTTTTTT. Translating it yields CSVEKTADGGELFF.

The chain's CDR3 is CASSSRSSGETQYF. Written as DNA, the CDR3 is TGTGCCAGCAGCTCCCGCTCTTCGGGGGAGACCCAGTACTTC. This chain connects TRBV3-1 to TRBJ2-5; tentative D call: TRBD2 (5 bases). The V and J ends lost 5 bases and 5 bases respectively, with 15 bases between them. This CDR3 is 14 amino acids long. Per the germline V gene, CDR1 is LGHDT and CDR2 is YNNKEL (reference sequence).

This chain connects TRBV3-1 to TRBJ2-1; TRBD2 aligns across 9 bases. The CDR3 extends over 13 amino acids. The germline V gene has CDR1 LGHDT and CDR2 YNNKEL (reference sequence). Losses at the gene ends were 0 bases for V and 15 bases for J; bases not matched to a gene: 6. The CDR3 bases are TGTGCCAGCAGCCAAGAAGGCGGGACTAGCTCGTTCTTC. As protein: CASSQEGGTSSFF.